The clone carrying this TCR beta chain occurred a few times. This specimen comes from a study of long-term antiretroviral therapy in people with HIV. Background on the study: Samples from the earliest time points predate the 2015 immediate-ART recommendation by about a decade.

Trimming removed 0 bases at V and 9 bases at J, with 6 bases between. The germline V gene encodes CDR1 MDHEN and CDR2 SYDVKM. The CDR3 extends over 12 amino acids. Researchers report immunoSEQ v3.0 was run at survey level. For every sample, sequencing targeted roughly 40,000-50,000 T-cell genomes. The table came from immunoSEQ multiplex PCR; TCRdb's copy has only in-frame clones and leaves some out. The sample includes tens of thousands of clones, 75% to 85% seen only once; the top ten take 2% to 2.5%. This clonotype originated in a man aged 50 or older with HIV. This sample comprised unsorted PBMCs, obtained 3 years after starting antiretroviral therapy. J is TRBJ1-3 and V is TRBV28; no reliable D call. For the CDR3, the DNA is TGTGCCAGCAGTTTATGGAAGGGCACCATATATTTT. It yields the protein CASSLWKGTIYF.